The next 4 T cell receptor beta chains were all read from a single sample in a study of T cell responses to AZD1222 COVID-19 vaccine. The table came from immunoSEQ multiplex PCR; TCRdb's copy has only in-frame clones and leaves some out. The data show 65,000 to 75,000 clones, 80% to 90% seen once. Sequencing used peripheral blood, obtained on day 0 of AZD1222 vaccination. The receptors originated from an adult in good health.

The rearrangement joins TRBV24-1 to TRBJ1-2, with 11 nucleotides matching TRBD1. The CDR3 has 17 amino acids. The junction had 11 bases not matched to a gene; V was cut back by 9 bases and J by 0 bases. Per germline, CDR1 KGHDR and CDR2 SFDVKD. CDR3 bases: TGTGCCACCGGACAGGACAGGGGGCTATTTTCTAACTATGGCTACACCTTC. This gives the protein CATGQDRGLFSNYGYTF.

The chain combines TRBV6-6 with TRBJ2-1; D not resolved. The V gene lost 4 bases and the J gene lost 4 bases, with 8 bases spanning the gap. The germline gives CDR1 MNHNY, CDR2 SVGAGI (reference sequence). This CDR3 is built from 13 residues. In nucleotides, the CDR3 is TGTGCCAGCAGTTCCCCCAGTTACAATGAGCAGTTCTTC. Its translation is CASSSPSYNEQFF.

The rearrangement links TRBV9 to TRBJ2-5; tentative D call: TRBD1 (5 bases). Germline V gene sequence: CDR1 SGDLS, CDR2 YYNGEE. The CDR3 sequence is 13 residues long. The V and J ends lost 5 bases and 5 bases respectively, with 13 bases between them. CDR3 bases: TGTGCCAGCAGTCCAGGGTTTGTGGAGACCCAGTACTTC. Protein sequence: CASSPGFVETQYF.

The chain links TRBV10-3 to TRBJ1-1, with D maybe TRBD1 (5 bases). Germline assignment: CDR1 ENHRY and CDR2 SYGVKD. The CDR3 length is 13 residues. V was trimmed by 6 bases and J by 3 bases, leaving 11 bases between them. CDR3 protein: CAISRERDTEAFF. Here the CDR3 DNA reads TGTGCCATCAGCAGGGAGAGGGACACTGAAGCTTTCTTT.